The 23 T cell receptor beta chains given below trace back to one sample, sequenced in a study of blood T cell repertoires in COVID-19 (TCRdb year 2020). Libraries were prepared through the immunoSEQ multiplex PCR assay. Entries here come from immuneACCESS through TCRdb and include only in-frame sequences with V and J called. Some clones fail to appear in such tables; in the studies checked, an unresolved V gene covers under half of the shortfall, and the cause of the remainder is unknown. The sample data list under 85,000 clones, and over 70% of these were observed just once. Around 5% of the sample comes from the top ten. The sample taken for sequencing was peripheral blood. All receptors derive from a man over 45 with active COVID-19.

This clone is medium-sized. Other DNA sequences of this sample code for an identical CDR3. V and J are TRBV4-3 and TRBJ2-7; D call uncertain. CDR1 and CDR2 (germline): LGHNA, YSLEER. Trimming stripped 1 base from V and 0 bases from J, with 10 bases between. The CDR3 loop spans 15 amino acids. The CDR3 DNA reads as TGCGCCAGCAGCCAAGTAGCCGATCTCTCCTACGAGCAGTACTTC. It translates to CASSQVADLSYEQYF.

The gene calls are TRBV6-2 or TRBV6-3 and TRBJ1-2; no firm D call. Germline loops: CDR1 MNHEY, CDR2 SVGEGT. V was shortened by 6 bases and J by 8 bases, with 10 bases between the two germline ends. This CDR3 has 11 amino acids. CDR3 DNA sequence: TGTGCCAGCAGCGCTACGTTGGGCTACACCTTC. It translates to CASSATLGYTF.

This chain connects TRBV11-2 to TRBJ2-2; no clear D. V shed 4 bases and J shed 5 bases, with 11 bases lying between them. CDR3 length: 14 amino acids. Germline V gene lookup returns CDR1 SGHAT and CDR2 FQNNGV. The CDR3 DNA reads TGTGCCAGCAGCTCGATTCGCGGTACCGGGGAGCTGTTTTTT. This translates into CASSSIRGTGELFF.

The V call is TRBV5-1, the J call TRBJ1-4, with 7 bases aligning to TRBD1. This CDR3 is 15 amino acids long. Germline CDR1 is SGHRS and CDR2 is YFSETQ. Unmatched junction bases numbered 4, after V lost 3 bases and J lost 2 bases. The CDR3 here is CASSSQGFTNEKLFF. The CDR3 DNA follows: TGCGCCAGCAGCTCACAGGGGTTCACTAATGAAAAACTGTTTTTT.

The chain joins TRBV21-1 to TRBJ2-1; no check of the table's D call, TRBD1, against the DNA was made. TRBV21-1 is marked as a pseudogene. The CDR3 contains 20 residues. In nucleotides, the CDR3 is TGTGCCAGCAGCAAAGCTTCAGGGGACAGGGGCCTGGGGAGCTACAATGAGCAGTTCTTC. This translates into CASSKASGDRGLGSYNEQFF.

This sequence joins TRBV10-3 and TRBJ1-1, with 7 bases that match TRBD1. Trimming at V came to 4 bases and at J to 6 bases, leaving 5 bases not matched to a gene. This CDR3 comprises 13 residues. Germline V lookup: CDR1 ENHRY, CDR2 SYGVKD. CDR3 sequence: CAISADREAEAFF. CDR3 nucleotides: TGTGCCATCAGTGCAGACAGGGAAGCTGAAGCTTTCTTT.

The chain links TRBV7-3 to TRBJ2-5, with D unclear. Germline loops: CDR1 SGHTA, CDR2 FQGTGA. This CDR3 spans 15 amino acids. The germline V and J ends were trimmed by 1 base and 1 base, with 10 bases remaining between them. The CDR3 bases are TGTGCCAGCAGCTTAAATGGCGGATCCCAAGAGACCCAGTACTTC. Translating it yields CASSLNGGSQETQYF.

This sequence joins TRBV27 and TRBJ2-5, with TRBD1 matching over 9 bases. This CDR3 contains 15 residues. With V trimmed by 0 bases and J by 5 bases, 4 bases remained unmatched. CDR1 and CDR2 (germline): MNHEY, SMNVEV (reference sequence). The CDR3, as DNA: TGTGCCAGCAGTTTATCCGGGACAGGGAGGGAGACCCAGTACTTC. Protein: CASSLSGTGRETQYF.

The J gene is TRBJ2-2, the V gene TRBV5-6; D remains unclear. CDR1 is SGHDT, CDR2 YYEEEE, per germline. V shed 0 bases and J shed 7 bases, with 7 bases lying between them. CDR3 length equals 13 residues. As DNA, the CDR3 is TGTGCCAGCAGCTTGGGGGCTTACGGGGAGCTGTTTTTT. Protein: CASSLGAYGELFF.

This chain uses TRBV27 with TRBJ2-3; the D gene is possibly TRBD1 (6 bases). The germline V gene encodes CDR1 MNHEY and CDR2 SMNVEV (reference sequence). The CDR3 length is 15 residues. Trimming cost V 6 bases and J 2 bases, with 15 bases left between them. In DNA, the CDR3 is TGTGCCAGCAGCCCGTGGGGGCGGGCCACAGATACGCAGTATTTT. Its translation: CASSPWGRATDTQYF.

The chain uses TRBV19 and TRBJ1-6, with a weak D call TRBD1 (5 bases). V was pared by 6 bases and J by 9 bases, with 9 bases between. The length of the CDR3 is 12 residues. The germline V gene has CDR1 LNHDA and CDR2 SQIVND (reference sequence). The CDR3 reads CASSGGGSPLHF. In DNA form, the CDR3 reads TGTGCCAGTAGCGGGGGTGGTTCACCCCTCCACTTT.

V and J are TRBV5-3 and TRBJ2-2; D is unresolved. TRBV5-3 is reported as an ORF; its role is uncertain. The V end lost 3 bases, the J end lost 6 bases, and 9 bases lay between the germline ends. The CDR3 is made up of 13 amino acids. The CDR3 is CARSCGKPGELFF. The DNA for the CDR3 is TGTGCCAGAAGCTGCGGTAAGCCCGGGGAGCTGTTTTTT.

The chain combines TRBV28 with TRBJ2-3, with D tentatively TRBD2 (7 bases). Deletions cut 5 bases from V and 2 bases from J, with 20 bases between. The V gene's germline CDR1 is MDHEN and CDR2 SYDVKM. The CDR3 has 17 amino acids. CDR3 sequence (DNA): TGTGCCAGCAGTCCCCGAAGGGGGGGGGATAACACAGATACGCAGTATTTT. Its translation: CASSPRRGGDNTDTQYF.

The CDR3 spells CSVDGTDRGPNEQFF. DNA for the CDR3: TGCAGCGTTGATGGGACGGACAGGGGGCCCAATGAGCAGTTCTTC. V gene TRBV29-1 combines with J gene TRBJ2-1; TRBD1 agrees at 11 bases. The V gene end was trimmed by 3 bases and the J gene end by 6 bases; junction bases not matched to a gene: 7. CDR1 is SQVTM, CDR2 ANQGSEA, per germline. CDR3 length: 15 residues.

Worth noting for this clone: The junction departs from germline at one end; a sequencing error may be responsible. In DNA form, the CDR3 reads TGTGCCAGCAGCGTTGGGACTAGCGGGAGGGCATTGGTCTTC. Its translation: CASSVGTSGRALVF. The chain joins TRBV9 to TRBJ2-1; TRBD2 agrees at 16 bases. This CDR3 has 14 residues. Germline CDR1 is SGDLS and CDR2 is YYNGEE.

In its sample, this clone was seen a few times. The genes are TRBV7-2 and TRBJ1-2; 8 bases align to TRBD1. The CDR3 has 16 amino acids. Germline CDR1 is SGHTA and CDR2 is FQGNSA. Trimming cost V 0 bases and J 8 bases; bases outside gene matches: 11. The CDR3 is CASSLAGGQATAGYTF. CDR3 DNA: TGTGCCAGCAGCTTAGCTGGGGGACAGGCCACGGCGGGCTACACCTTC.

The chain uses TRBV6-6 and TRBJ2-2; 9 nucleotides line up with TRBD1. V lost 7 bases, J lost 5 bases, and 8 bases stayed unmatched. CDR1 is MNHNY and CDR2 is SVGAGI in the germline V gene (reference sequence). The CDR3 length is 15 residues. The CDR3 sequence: CASTITGGFTGELFF. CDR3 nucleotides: TGTGCCAGCACGATTACAGGGGGCTTTACCGGGGAGCTGTTTTTT.

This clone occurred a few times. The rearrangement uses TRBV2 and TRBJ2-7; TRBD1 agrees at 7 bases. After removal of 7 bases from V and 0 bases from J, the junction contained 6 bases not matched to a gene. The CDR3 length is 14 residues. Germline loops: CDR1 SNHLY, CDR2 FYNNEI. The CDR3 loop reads CASNDRAYSYEQYF. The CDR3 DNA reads TGTGCCAGCAATGACAGGGCTTACTCCTACGAGCAGTACTTC.

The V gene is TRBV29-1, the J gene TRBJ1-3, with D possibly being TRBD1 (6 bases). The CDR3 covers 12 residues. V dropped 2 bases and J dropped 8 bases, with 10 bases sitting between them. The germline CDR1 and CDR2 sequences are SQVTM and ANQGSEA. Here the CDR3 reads CSVETGLDTIYF. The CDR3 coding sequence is TGCAGCGTTGAAACAGGGCTAGACACCATATATTTT.

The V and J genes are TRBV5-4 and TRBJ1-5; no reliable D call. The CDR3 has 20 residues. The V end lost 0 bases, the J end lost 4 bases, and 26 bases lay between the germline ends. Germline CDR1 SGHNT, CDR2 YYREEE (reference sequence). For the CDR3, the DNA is TGTGCCAGCAGCTTGGAATCGAAGAGGGTGGAGATGGGAGGGAATCAGCCCCAGCATTTT. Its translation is CASSLESKRVEMGGNQPQHF.

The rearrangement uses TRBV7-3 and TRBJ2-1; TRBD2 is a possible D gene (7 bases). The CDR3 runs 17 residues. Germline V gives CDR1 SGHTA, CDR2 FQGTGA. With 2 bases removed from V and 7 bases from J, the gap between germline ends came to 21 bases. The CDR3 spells CASSLGGASSPRNEQFF. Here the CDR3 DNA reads TGTGCCAGCAGCTTAGGGGGGGCCTCCTCCCCCAGGAATGAGCAGTTCTTC.

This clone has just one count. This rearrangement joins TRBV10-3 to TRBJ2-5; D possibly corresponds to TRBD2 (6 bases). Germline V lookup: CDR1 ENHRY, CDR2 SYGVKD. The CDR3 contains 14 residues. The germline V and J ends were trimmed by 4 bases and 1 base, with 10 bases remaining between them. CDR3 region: CAISGAGSQETQYF. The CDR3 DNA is TGTGCCATCAGTGGCGCGGGGAGCCAAGAGACCCAGTACTTC.

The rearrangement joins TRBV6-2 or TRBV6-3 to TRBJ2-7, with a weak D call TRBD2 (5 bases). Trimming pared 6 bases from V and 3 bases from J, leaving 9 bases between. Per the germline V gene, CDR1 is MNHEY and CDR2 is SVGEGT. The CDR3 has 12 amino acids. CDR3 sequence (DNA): TGTGCCAGCAGCCGGACTGGCTACGAGCAGTACTTC. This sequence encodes CASSRTGYEQYF.